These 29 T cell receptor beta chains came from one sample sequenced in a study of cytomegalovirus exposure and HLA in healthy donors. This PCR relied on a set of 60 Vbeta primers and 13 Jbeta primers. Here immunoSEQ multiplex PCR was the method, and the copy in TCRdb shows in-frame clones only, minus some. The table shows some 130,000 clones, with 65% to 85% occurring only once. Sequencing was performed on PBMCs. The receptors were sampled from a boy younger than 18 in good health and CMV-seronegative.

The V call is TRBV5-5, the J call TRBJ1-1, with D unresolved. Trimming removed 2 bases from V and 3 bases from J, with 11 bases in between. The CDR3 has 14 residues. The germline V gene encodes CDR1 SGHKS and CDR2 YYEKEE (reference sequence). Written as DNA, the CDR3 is TGTGCCAGCAGCTTAACTACCCAGCACACTGAAGCTTTCTTT. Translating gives CASSLTTQHTEAFF.

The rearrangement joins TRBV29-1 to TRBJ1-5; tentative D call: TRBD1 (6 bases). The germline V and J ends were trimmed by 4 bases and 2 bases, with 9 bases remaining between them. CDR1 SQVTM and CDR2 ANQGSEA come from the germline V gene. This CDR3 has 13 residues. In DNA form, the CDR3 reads TGCAGCGTTGTTTCAGGGGGCAATCAGCCCCAGCATTTT. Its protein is CSVVSGGNQPQHF.

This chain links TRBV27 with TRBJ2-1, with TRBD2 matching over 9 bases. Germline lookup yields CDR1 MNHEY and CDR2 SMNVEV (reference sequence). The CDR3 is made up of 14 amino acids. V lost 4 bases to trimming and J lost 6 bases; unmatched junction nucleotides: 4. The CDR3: CASSSGTSLNEQFF. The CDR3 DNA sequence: TGTGCCAGCAGTTCCGGGACTAGCCTCAATGAGCAGTTCTTC.

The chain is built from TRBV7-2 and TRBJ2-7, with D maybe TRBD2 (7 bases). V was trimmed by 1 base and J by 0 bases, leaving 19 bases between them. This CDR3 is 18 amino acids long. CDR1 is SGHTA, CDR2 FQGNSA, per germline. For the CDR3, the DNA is TGTGCCAGCAGCTTAGACCCAGCGGGGATAGGGGGCTCCTACGAGCAGTACTTC. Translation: CASSLDPAGIGGSYEQYF. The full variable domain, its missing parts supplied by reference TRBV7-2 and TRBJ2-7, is GAGVSQSPSNKVTEKGKDVELRCDPISGHTALYWYRQSLGQGLEFLIYFQGNSAPDKSGLPSDRFSAERTGGSVSTLTIQRTQQEDSAVYLCASSLDPAGIGGSYEQYFGPGTRLTVT.

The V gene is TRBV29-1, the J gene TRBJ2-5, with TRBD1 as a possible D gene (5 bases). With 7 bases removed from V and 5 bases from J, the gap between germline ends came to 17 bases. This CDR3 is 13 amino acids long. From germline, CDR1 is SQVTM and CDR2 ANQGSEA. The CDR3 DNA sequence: TGCAGCGCAGACTGGGGCCCTTTGGAGACCCAGTACTTC. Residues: CSADWGPLETQYF.

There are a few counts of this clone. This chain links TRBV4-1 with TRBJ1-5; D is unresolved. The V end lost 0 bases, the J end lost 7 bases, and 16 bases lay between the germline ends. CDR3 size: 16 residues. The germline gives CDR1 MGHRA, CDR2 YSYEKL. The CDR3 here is CASSQDSPLVSQPQHF. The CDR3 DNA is TGCGCCAGCAGCCAAGATTCGCCCCTTGTGAGCCAGCCCCAGCATTTT.

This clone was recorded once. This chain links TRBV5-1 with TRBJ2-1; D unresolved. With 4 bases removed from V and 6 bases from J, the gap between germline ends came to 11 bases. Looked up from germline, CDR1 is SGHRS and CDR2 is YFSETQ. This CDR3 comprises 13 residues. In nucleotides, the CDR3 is TGCGCCAGCAGCCCTACCCCCGGCAATGAGCAGTTCTTC. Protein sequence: CASSPTPGNEQFF.

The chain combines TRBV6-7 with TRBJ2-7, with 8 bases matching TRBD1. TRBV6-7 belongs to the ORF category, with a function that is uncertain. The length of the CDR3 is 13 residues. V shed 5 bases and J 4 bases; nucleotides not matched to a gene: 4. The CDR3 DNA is TGTGCCAGCAGTAAGGACAGGGATTACGAGCAGTACTTC. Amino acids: CASSKDRDYEQYF.

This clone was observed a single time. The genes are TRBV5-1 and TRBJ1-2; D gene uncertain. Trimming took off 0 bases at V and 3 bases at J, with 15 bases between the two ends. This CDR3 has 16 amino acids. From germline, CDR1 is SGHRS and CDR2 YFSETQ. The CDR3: CASSLALGRGDYGYTF. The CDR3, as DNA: TGCGCCAGCAGCTTGGCTCTCGGTAGAGGCGACTATGGCTACACCTTC.

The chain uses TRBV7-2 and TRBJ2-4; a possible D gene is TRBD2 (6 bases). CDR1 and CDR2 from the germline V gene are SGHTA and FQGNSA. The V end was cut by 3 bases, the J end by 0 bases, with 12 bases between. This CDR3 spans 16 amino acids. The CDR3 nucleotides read TGTGCCAGCAGCTTGTGGTGGGACTTAGCCAAAAACATTCAGTACTTC. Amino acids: CASSLWWDLAKNIQYF.

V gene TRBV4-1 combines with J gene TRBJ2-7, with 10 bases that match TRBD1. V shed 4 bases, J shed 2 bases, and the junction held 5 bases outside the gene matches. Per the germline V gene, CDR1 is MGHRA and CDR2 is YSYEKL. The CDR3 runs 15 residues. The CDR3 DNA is TGCGCCAGCAGCCCCCGGGGGACAGGGGCCTACGAGCAGTACTTC. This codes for CASSPRGTGAYEQYF.

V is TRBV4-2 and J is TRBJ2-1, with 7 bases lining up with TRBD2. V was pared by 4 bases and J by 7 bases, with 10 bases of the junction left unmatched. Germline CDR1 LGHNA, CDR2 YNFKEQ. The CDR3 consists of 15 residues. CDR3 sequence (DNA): TGTGCCAGCAGCCGCGCGGCGGGAGAAGGAAATGAGCAGTTCTTC. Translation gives CASSRAAGEGNEQFF.

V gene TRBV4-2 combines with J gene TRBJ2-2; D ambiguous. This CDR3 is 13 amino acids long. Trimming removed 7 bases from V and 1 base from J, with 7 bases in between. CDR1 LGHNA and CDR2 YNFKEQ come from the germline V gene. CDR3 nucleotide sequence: TGTGCCAGCATGTCCGTGAACACCGGGGAGCTGTTTTTT. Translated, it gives CASMSVNTGELFF.

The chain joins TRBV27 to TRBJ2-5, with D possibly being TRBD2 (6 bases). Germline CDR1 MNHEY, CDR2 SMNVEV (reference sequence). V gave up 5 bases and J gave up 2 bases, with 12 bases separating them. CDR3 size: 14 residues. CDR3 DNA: TGTGCCAGCAGTCTGGAGGGGACGCAAGAGACCCAGTACTTC. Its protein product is CASSLEGTQETQYF.

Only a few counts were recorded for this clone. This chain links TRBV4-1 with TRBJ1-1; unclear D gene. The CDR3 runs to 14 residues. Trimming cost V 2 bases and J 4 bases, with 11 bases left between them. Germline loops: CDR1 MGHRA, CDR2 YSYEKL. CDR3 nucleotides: TGCGCCAGCAGCCAAAGGGAGGATGGCACTGAAGCTTTCTTT. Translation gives CASSQREDGTEAFF.

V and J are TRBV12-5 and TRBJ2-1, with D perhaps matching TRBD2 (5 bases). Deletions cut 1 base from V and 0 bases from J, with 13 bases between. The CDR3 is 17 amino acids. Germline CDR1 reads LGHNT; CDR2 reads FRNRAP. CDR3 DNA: TGTGCTAGTGGTTTGGACGAGCGGAGGAGCTCCTACAATGAGCAGTTCTTC. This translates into CASGLDERRSSYNEQFF.

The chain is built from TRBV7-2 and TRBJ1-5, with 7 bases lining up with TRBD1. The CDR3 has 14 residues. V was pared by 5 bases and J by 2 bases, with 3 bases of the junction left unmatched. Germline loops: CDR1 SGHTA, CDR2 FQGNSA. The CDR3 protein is CASSVGGGNQPQHF. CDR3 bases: TGTGCCAGCAGCGTAGGGGGCGGCAATCAGCCCCAGCATTTT.

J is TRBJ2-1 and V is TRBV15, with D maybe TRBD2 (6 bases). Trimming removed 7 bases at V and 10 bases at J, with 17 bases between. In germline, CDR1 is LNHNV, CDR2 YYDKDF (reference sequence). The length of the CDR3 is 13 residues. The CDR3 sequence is CATNRRDGREQFF. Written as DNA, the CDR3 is TGTGCCACCAACCGGAGGGACGGTCGGGAGCAGTTCTTC.

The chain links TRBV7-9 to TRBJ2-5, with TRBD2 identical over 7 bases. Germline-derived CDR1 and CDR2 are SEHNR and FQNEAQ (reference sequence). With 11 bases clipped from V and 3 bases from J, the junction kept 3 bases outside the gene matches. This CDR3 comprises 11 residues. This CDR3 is CAGGDEETQYF. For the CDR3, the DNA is TGTGCCGGGGGGGACGAAGAGACCCAGTACTTC.

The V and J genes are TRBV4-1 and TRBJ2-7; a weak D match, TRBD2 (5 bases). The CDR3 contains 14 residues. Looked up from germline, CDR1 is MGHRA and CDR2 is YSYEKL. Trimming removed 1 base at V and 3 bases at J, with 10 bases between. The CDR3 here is CASSQGTYSYEQYF. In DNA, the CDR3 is TGCGCCAGCAGCCAAGGGACTTATAGCTACGAGCAGTACTTC.

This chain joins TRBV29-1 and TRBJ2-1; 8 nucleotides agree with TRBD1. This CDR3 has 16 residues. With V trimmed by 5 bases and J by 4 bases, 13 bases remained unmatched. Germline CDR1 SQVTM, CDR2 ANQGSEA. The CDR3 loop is CSVSGGWTGNYNEQFF. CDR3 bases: TGCAGCGTTTCCGGTGGGTGGACAGGGAATTACAATGAGCAGTTCTTC.

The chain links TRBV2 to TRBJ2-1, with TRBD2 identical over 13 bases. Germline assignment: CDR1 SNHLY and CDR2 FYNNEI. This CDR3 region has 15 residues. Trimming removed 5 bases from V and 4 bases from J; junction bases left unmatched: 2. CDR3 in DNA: TGTGCCAGCAGTTGGACTAGCGGGGGATACAATGAGCAGTTCTTC. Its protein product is CASSWTSGGYNEQFF.

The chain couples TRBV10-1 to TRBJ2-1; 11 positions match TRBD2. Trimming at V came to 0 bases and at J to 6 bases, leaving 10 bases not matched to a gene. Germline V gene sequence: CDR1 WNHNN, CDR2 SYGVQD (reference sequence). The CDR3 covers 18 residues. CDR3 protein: CASSESWASGRYGNEQFF. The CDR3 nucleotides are TGCGCCAGCAGTGAGTCGTGGGCTAGCGGGAGGTATGGCAATGAGCAGTTCTTC.

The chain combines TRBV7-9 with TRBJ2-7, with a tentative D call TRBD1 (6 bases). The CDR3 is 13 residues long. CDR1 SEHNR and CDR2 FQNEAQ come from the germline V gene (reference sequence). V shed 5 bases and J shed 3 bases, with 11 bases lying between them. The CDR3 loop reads CASSPQGFYEQYF. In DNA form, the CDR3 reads TGTGCCAGCAGCCCACAGGGATTCTACGAGCAGTACTTC.

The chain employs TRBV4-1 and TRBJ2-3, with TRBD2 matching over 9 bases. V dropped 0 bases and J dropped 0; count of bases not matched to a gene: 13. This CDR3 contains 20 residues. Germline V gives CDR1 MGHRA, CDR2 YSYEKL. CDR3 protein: CASSQDSAGGIKSSTDTQYF. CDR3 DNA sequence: TGCGCCAGCAGCCAAGATTCAGCGGGAGGTATTAAGTCTAGCACAGATACGCAGTATTTT.

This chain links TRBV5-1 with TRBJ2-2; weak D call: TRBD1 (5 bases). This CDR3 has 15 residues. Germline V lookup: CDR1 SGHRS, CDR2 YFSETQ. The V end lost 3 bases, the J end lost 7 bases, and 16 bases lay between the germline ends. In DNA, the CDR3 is TGCGCCAGCAGCTCAGGCCAGGGCCCGGGCGGGGAGCTGTTTTTT. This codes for CASSSGQGPGGELFF.

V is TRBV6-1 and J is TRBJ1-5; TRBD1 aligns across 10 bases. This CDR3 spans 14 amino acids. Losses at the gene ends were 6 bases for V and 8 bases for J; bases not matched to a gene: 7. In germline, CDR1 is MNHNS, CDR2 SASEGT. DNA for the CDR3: TGTGCCAGCAGGGACAGGGGGTCTGGTGAGCCCCAGCATTTT. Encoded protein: CASRDRGSGEPQHF.

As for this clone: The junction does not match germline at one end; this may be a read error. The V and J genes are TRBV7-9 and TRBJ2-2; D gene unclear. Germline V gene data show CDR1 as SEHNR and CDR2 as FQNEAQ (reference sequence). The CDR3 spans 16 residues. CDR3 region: CASGLGYAANTGELFF. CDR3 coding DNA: TGTGCCAGCGGCTTAGGTTATGCAGCGAACACCGGGGAGCTGTTTTTT.

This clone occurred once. CDR3 nucleotides: TGTGCCAGTAGTTCAGGACTAGCGGGGGGCAATGAGCAGTTCTTC. Its protein product is CASSSGLAGGNEQFF. The V call is TRBV19, the J call TRBJ2-1; 14 nucleotides agree with TRBD2. Germline V CDR1 and CDR2: LNHDA, SQIVND (reference sequence). Trimming cost V 5 bases and J 6 bases; bases outside gene matches: 3. CDR3 length: 15 residues. The variable domain in full, with the rest retrieved from reference TRBV19 and TRBJ2-1, is DGGITQSPKYLFRKEGQNVTLSCEQNLNHDAMYWYRQDPGQGLRLIYYSQIVNDFQKGDIAEGYSVSREKKESFPLTVTSAQKNPTAFYLCASSSGLAGGNEQFFGPGTRLTVL.